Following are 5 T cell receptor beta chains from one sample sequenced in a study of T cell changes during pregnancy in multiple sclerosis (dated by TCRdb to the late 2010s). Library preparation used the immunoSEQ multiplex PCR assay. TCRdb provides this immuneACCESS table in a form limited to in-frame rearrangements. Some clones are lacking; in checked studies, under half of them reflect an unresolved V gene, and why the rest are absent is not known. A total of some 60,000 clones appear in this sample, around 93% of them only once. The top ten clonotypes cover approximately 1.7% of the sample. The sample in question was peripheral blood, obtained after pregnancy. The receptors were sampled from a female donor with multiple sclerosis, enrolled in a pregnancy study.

The CDR3 here is CASSDQDTTDTQYF. Here the CDR3 DNA reads TGTGCCAGCAGCGATCAGGACACCACAGATACGCAGTATTTT. The chain links TRBV7-6 to TRBJ2-3; a weak D match, TRBD1 (5 bases). The V end lost 5 bases, the J end lost 2 bases, and 11 bases lay between the germline ends. Germline V gene data show CDR1 as SGHVS and CDR2 as FNYEAQ. The CDR3 is 14 residues long.

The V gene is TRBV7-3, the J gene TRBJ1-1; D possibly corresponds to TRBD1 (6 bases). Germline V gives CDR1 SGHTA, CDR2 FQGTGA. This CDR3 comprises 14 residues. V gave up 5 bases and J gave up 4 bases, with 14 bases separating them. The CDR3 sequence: CASSRAGTSTEAFF. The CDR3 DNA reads TGTGCCAGCAGCCGCGCCGGGACAAGCACTGAAGCTTTCTTT.

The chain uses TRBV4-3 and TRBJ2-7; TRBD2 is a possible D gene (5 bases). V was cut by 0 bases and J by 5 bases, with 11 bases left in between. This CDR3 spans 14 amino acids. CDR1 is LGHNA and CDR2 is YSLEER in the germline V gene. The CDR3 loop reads CASSQDTTGNEQYF. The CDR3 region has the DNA TGCGCCAGCAGCCAAGATACGACGGGGAACGAGCAGTACTTC.

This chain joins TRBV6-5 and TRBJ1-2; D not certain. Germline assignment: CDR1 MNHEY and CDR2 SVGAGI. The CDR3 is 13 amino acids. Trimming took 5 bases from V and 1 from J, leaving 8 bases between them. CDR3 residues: CASSKYSNYGYTF. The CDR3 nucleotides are TGTGCCAGCAGTAAATACAGTAACTATGGCTACACCTTC.

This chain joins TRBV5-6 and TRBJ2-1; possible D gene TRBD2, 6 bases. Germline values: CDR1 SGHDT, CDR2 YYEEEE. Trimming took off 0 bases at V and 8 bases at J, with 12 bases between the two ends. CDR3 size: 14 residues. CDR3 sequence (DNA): TGTGCCAGCAGCTTGGTCGGAGGGGCAGATGAGCAGTTCTTC. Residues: CASSLVGGADEQFF. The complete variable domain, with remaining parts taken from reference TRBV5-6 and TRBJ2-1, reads DAGVTQSPTHLIKTRGQQVTLRCSPKSGHDTVSWYQQALGQGPQFIFQYYEEEERQRGNFPDRFSGHQFPNYSSELNVNALLLGDSALYLCASSLVGGADEQFFGPGTRLTVL.